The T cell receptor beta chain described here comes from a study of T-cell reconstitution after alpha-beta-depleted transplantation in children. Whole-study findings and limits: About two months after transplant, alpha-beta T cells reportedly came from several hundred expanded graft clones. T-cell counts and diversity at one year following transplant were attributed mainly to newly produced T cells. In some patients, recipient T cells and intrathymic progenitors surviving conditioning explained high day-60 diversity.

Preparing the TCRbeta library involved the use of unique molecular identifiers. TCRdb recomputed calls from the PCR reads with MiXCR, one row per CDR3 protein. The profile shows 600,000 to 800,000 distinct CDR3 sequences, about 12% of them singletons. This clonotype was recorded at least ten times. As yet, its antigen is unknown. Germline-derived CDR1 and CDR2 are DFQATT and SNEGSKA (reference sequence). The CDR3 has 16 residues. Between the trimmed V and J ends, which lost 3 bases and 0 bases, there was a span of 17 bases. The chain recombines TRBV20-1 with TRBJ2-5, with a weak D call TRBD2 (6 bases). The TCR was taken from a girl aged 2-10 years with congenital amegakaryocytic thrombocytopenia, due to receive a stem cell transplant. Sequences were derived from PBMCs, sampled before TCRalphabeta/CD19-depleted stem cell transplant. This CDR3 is CSASYILGDYQETQYF. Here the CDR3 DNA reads TGCAGTGCTAGTTATATATTGGGGGACTACCAAGAGACCCAGTACTTC.